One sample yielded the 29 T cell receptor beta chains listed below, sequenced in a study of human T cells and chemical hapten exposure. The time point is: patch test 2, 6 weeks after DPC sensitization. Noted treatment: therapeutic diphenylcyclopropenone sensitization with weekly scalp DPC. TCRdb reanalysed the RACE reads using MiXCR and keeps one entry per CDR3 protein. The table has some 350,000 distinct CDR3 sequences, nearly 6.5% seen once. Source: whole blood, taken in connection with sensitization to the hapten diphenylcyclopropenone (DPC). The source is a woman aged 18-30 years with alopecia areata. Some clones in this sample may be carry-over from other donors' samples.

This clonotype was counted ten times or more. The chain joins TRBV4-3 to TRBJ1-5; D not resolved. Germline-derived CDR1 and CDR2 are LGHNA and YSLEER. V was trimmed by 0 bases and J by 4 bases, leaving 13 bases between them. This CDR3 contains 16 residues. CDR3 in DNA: TGCGCCAGCAGCCAAGATTTCGGCTTGGGGAATCAGCCCCAGCATTTT. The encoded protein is CASSQDFGLGNQPQHF.

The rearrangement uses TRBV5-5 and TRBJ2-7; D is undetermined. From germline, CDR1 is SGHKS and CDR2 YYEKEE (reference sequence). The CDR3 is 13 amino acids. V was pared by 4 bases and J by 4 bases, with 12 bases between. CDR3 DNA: TGTGCCAGCAGCCCACCATTAAGATACGAGCAGTACTTC. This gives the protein CASSPPLRYEQYF.

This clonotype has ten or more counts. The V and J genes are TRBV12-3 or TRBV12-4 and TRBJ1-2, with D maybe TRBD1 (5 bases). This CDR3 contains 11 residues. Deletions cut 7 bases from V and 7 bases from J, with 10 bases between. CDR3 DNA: TGTGCCAGCATTAAGGGGAGTGGCTACACCTTC. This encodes CASIKGSGYTF.

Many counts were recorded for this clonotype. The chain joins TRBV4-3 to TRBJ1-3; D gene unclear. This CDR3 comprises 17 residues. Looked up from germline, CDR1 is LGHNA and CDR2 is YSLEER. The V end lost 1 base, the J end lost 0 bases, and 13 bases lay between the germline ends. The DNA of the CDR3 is TGCGCCAGCAGCCAAGTCAGTCGGGTTTACTCTGGAAACACCATATATTTT. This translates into CASSQVSRVYSGNTIYF.

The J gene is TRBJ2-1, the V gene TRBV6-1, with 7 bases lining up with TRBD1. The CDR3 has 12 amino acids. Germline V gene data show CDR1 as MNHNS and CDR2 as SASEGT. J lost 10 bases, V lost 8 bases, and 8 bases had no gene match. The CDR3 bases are TGTGCCAGCCTTAAACAGGGGACGGAGCAGTTCTTC. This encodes CASLKQGTEQFF.

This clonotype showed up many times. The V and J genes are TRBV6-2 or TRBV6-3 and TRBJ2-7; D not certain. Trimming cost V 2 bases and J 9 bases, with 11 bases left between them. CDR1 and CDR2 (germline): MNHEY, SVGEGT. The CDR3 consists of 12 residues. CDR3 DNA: TGTGCCAGCAGTTACACCAGACTGGGGCAGTACTTC. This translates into CASSYTRLGQYF.

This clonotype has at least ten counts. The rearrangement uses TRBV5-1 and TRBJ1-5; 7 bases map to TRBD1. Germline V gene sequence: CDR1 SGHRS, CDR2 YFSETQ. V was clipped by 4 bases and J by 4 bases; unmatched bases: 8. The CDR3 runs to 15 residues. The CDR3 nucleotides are TGCGCCAGCAGCGAGGGGACAGCCCCGAATCAGCCCCAGCATTTT. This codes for CASSEGTAPNQPQHF.

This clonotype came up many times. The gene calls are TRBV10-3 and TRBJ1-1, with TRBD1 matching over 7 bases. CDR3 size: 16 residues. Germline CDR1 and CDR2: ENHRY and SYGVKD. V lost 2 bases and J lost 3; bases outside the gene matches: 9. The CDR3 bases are TGTGCCATCAGTGAGAGGGGGCGGGGAGCGGACACTGAAGCTTTCTTT. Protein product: CAISERGRGADTEAFF.

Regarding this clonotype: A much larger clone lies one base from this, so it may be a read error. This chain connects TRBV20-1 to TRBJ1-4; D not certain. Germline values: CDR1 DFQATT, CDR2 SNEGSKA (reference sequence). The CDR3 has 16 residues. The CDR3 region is CGARRASAATNEKLFF. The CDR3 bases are TGCGGTGCTAGGCGAGCTTCCGCCGCAACTAATGAAAAACTGTTTTTT.

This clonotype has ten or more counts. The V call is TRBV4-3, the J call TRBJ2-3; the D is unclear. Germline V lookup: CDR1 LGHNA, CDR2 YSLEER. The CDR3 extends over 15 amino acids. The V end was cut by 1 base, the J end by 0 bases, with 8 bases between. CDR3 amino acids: CASSQVQSSTDTQYF. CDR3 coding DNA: TGCGCCAGCAGCCAAGTACAAAGTAGCACAGATACGCAGTATTTT.

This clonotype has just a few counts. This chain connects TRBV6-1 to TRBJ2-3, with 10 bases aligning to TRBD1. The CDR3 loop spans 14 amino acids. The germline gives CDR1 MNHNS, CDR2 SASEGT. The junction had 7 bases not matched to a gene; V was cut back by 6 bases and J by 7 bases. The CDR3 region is CASRPGQGGNTQYF. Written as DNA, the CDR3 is TGTGCCAGCAGACCCGGACAGGGGGGAAATACGCAGTATTTT.

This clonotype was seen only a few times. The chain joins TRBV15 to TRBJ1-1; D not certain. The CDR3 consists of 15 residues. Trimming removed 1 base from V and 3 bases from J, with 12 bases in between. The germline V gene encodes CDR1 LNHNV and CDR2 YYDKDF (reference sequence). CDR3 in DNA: TGTGCCACCAGCAGAGGTTCCCCAGGATACACTGAAGCTTTCTTT. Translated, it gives CATSRGSPGYTEAFF.

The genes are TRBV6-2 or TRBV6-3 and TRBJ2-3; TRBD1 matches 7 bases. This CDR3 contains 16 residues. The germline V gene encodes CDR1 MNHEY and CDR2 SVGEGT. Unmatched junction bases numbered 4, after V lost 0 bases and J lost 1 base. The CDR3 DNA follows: TGTGCCAGCAGTTACTCCACCCAGGGGGGCACAGATACGCAGTATTTT. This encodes CASSYSTQGGTDTQYF.

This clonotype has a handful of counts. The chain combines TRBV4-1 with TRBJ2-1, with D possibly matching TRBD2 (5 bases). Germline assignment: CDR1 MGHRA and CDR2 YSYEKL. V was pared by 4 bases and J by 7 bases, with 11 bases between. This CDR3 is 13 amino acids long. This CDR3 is CASSPLTGNEQFF. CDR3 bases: TGCGCCAGCAGCCCGCTTACGGGGAATGAGCAGTTCTTC.

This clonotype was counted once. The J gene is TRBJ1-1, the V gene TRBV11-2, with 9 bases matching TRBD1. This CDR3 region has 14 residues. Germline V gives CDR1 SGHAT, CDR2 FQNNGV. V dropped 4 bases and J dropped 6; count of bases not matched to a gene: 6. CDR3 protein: CASSSRTGVPEAFF. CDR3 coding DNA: TGTGCCAGCAGCTCGAGGACAGGGGTACCTGAAGCTTTCTTT.

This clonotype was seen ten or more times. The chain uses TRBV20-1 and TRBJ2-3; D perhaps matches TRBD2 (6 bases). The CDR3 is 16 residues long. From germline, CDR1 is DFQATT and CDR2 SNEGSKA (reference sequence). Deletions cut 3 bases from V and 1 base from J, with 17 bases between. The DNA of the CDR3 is TGCAGTGCTAGGCAGTCCCTAGCGATCGGCACAGATACGCAGTATTTT. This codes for CSARQSLAIGTDTQYF.

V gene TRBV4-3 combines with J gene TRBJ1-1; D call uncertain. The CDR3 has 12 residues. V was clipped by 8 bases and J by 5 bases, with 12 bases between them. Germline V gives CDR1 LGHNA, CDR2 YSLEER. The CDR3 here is CASRGVGTEAFF. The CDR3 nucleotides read TGCGCCAGCCGTGGGGTAGGAACTGAAGCTTTCTTT.

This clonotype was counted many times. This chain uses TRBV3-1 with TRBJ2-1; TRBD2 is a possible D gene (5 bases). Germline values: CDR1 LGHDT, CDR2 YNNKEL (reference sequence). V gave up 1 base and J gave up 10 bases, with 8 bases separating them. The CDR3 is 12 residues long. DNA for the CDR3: TGTGCCAGCAGCCAAGTACCGGGAGAGCAGTTCTTC. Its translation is CASSQVPGEQFF.

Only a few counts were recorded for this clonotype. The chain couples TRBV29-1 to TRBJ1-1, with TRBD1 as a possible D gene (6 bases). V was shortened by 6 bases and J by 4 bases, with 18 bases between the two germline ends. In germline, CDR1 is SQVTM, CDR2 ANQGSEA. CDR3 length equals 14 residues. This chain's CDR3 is CSVNRQQGPTEAFF. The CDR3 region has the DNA TGCAGCGTAAATCGCCAACAGGGCCCCACTGAAGCTTTCTTT. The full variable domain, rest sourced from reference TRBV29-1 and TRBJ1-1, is SAVISQKPSRDICQRGTSLTIQCQVDSQVTMMFWYRQQPGQSLTLIATANQGSEATYESGFVIDKFPISRPNLTFSTLTVSNMSPEDSSIYLCSVNRQQGPTEAFFGQGTRLTVV.

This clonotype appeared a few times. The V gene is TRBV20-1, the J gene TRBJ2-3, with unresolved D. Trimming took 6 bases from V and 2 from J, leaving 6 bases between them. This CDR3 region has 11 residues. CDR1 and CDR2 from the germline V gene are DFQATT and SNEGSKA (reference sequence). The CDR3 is CSALLTDTQYF. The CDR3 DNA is TGCAGTGCACTCCTCACAGATACGCAGTATTTT.

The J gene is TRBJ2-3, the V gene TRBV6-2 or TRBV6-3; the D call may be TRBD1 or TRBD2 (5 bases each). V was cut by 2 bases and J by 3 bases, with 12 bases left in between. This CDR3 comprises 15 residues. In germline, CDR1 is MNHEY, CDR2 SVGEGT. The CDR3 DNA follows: TGTGCCAGCAGTTACGGGACGGAGGCGACAGATACGCAGTATTTT. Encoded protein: CASSYGTEATDTQYF.

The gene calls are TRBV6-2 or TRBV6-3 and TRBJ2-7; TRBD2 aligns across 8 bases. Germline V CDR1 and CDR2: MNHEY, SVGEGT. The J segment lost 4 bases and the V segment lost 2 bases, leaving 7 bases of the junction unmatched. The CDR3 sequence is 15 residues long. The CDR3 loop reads CASSYVSGEAYEQYF. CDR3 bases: TGTGCCAGCAGTTACGTTAGCGGGGAGGCGTACGAGCAGTACTTC.

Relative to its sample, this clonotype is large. CDR3 sequence (DNA): TGTGCCAGCAGCTTAGCGCTTTGGGGAGAGACACACCACCGTAACTATGGCTACACCTTC. This encodes CASSLALWGETHHRNYGYTF. The J gene is TRBJ1-2, the V gene TRBV11-1; D call uncertain. The CDR3 spans 20 residues. V lost 0 bases, J lost 1 base, and 24 bases lay in between. Germline assignment: CDR1 SGHAT and CDR2 FQDESV (reference sequence).

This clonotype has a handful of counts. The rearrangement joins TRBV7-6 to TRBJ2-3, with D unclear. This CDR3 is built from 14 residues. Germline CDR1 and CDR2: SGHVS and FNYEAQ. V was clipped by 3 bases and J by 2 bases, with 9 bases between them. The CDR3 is CASSFDLSTDTQYF. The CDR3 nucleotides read TGTGCCAGCAGCTTCGATCTTTCCACAGATACGCAGTATTTT. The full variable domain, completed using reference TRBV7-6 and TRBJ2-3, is GAGVSQSPRYKVTKRGQDVALRCDPISGHVSLYWYRQALGQGPEFLTYFNYEAQQDKSGLPNDRFSAERPEGSISTLTIQRTEQRDSAMYRCASSFDLSTDTQYFGPGTRLTVL.

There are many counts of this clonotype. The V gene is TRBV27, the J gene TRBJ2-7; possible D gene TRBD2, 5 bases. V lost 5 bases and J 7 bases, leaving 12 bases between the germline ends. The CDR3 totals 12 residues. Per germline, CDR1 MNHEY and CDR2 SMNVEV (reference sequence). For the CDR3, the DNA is TGTGCCAGCAGTAATGGTTGGAGGGAGCAGTACTTC. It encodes CASSNGWREQYF.

This CDR3 is CASSQDQGVGDEQFF. The DNA for the CDR3 is TGCGCCAGCAGCCAAGACCAGGGGGTAGGAGATGAGCAGTTCTTC. The rearrangement uses TRBV4-3 and TRBJ2-1, with 7 bases identical to TRBD1. V dropped 0 bases and J dropped 8; count of bases not matched to a gene: 7. Germline CDR1 is LGHNA and CDR2 is YSLEER. The CDR3 runs to 15 residues.

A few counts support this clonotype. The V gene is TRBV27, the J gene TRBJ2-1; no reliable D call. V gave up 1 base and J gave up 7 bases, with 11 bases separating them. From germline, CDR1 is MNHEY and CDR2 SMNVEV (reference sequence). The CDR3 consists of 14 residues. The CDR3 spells CASSLFSRSNEQFF. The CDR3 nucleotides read TGTGCCAGCAGTTTATTTTCCCGGTCGAATGAGCAGTTCTTC.

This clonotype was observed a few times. The CDR3, as DNA: TGTGCCAGCAGTGTGGCCGTGAACACCGGGGAGCTGTTTTTT. Translated, it gives CASSVAVNTGELFF. The chain is built from TRBV6-2 or TRBV6-3 and TRBJ2-2; D is unresolved. The CDR3 consists of 14 residues. Germline assignment: CDR1 MNHEY and CDR2 SVGEGT. Trimming cost V 5 bases and J 1 base, with 8 bases left between them.

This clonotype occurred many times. CDR3 in DNA: TGTGCCAGCAGCCAAGTTACCGGACAGGGGGACTATGGCTACACCTTC. This codes for CASSQVTGQGDYGYTF. This rearrangement joins TRBV4-2 to TRBJ1-2; 10 bases line up with TRBD1. V was clipped by 1 base and J by 3 bases; unmatched bases: 5. CDR1 is LGHNA, CDR2 YNFKEQ, per germline. The CDR3 loop spans 16 amino acids.